A selection of T cell receptor beta chains follows, all from one sample in a study of blood T cell repertoires in COVID-19. Repertoires were generated with immunoSEQ multiplex PCR, while TCRdb's copy carries only in-frame clones and drops some. The repertoire holds about 88,000 clones, with 88% as singletons. The sample comprised peripheral blood. These receptors were collected from a woman of 80 years or more with acute or convalescent COVID-19. Both conserved end residues are trimmed from each CDR3. The order of the fields is D gene, V gene, clone size, CDR3 protein. D genes are given only for firm matches. For some rows the clone size is stated as once, few or many, or as a class when expanded; others skip it.

d_gene: NA; v_gene: TRBV7-2; abundance: NA; CDR3aa: ASSLALTGLAEAF
d_gene: NA; v_gene: TRBV27; abundance: NA; CDR3aa: ASSFSKNTEAF
d_gene: NA; v_gene: TRBV30; abundance: NA; CDR3aa: AWSPGVSYEQY
d_gene: TRBD1; v_gene: TRBV6-5; abundance: NA; CDR3aa: ASRTRTGGKNIQY
d_gene: NA; v_gene: TRBV5-1; abundance: NA; CDR3aa: ASSLSTGGDSPLH
d_gene: TRBD1; v_gene: TRBV7-2; abundance: NA; CDR3aa: ASSLDRGPYNEQF
d_gene: NA; v_gene: TRBV5-1; abundance: NA; CDR3aa: ASSPTTSSQETQY
d_gene: TRBD2; v_gene: TRBV7-2; abundance: NA; CDR3aa: ASSLEIRTSGHTQY
d_gene: TRBD1; v_gene: TRBV29-1; abundance: NA; CDR3aa: SALRGREQY
d_gene: TRBD1; v_gene: TRBV9; abundance: NA; CDR3aa: ASSPHRGFKNGYT
d_gene: NA; v_gene: TRBV29-1; abundance: few; CDR3aa: SVVEVHEQF
d_gene: NA; v_gene: TRBV7-8; abundance: NA; CDR3aa: ASSLFVAQTGFYGYT
d_gene: TRBD1; v_gene: TRBV7-3; abundance: NA; CDR3aa: ASSRDRDTGELF
d_gene: NA; v_gene: TRBV3-1/TRBV3-2; abundance: once; CDR3aa: ASSQEHSRNNEQF
d_gene: NA; v_gene: TRBV19; abundance: NA; CDR3aa: ASSPGVGETQY
d_gene: TRBD1; v_gene: TRBV7-8; abundance: NA; CDR3aa: ASSLAGTGYYEQY
d_gene: NA; v_gene: TRBV11-3; abundance: once; CDR3aa: ASSLEGAYNEQF
d_gene: TRBD2; v_gene: TRBV5-1; abundance: NA; CDR3aa: ASSLLAGGADTQY
d_gene: TRBD1; v_gene: TRBV7-8; abundance: NA; CDR3aa: ASSPQLRTGNGYT
d_gene: NA; v_gene: TRBV15; abundance: NA; CDR3aa: ATSINTDTQY
d_gene: NA; v_gene: TRBV7-9; abundance: NA; CDR3aa: ASSPPNRDGETQY
d_gene: NA; v_gene: TRBV7-2; abundance: NA; CDR3aa: ASSFYYTDTQY
d_gene: TRBD1; v_gene: TRBV11-2; abundance: NA; CDR3aa: ASSLLTGGGGTEAF
d_gene: TRBD1; v_gene: TRBV7-2; abundance: NA; CDR3aa: ASSSTGVIPNEKLF
d_gene: NA; v_gene: TRBV30; abundance: NA; CDR3aa: AWSSEFSNEQF
d_gene: TRBD2; v_gene: TRBV11-3; abundance: NA; CDR3aa: ASSKGLAGYNEQF
d_gene: TRBD1; v_gene: TRBV18; abundance: NA; CDR3aa: ASSPQGAVKATEAF
d_gene: NA; v_gene: TRBV7-6; abundance: NA; CDR3aa: ASSYTSISNTGELF
d_gene: NA; v_gene: TRBV7-8; abundance: NA; CDR3aa: ASSLARGGTDTQY
d_gene: NA; v_gene: TRBV7-2; abundance: NA; CDR3aa: ASRRDTQYQPQH
d_gene: TRBD1; v_gene: TRBV19; abundance: few; CDR3aa: ASISTGMRSNQPQH
d_gene: NA; v_gene: TRBV6-6; abundance: NA; CDR3aa: ASITADPGWTGELF
d_gene: NA; v_gene: TRBV19; abundance: NA; CDR3aa: ASSISGGAYGYT
d_gene: NA; v_gene: TRBV9; abundance: NA; CDR3aa: ASSARDNQIYEQY
d_gene: NA; v_gene: TRBV28; abundance: NA; CDR3aa: ASSSQGYGYT
d_gene: TRBD1; v_gene: TRBV3-1/TRBV3-2; abundance: NA; CDR3aa: ASSQLARGLNGYT
d_gene: TRBD2; v_gene: TRBV6-5; abundance: NA; CDR3aa: ASASGTTIYEQY
d_gene: TRBD1; v_gene: TRBV18; abundance: NA; CDR3aa: ASSPDRLNSYEQY
d_gene: NA; v_gene: TRBV6-6; abundance: NA; CDR3aa: ASSYEGGAEAF
d_gene: NA; v_gene: TRBV5-1; abundance: once; CDR3aa: ASFVGGPTDTQY
d_gene: TRBD1; v_gene: TRBV6-1; abundance: NA; CDR3aa: ASSDGTGSTDTQY
d_gene: TRBD2; v_gene: TRBV5-1; abundance: NA; CDR3aa: ASTYQLAGGMDEQF
d_gene: TRBD1; v_gene: TRBV25-1; abundance: NA; CDR3aa: ASSDRRGSANYGYT
d_gene: NA; v_gene: TRBV7-8; abundance: NA; CDR3aa: ASSQGHLNYGYT
d_gene: NA; v_gene: TRBV9; abundance: NA; CDR3aa: ASSVEGVVNTEAF
d_gene: TRBD1; v_gene: TRBV12-3/TRBV12-4; abundance: once; CDR3aa: ASSRSGGTEAF
d_gene: NA; v_gene: TRBV19; abundance: NA; CDR3aa: ASSIAPSGTDTQY
d_gene: NA; v_gene: TRBV28; abundance: NA; CDR3aa: ASSPARRANYGYT
d_gene: TRBD2; v_gene: TRBV19; abundance: NA; CDR3aa: ASSRTGTSGRDTDTQY
d_gene: NA; v_gene: TRBV6-5; abundance: NA; CDR3aa: ASSYSLPNTEAF